A single sample is the source of the 28 T cell receptor beta chains below, sequenced in a study of OX40 agonist ivuxolimab in advanced cancers. Measured with immunoSEQ multiplex PCR; TCRdb has only the in-frame clones, and not every one. The top ten hold under 15% of the sample, which has some 19,000 clones, approximately 80% seen once. The sequences come from CD4+ or CD8+ T cells sorted from blood, collected in a trial of the OX40 agonist ivuxolimab. The receptors shown here come from an adult with an advanced solid tumor such as melanoma, head and neck, liver or kidney cancer.

The chain links TRBV2 to TRBJ1-5, with no clear D. The V gene's germline CDR1 is SNHLY and CDR2 FYNNEI. Trimming left V 6 bases short and J 0 bases short, with 12 bases between. This CDR3 is 15 amino acids long. The CDR3 loop reads CASRVGGNSNQPQHF. CDR3 nucleotide sequence: TGTGCCAGCAGGGTGGGAGGGAATAGCAATCAGCCCCAGCATTTT.

The chain is built from TRBV5-4 and TRBJ2-3; D is possibly TRBD2 (6 bases). The CDR3 has 14 residues. V lost 4 bases and J lost 4, with 13 bases in between. CDR1 is SGHNT, CDR2 YYREEE, per germline (reference sequence). CDR3 bases: TGTGCCAGCAGCCCTCGGACTAATGCAGATACGCAGTATTTT. Translated: CASSPRTNADTQYF.

The genes are TRBV14 and TRBJ2-7; D ambiguous. The CDR3 loop spans 18 amino acids. Germline V CDR1 and CDR2: SGHDN, FVKESK. The ends were cut back, 6 bases at V and 0 bases at J, with 24 bases in the middle. The CDR3: CASSPLRTRLASSYEQYF. For the CDR3, the DNA is TGTGCCAGCAGTCCGTTGCGGACCAGGCTCGCCTCCTCCTACGAGCAGTACTTC.

This clone was observed a few times. This chain joins TRBV28 and TRBJ1-2; no clear D. The CDR3 runs to 12 residues. Germline CDR1 MDHEN, CDR2 SYDVKM. The V end was cut by 7 bases, the J end by 2 bases, with 8 bases between. The CDR3, as DNA: TGTGCCAGCATAGGCGGAAACTATGGCTACACCTTC. It specifies CASIGGNYGYTF.

This clone was counted once. The chain links TRBV11-2 to TRBJ2-1; the D is unclear. There are 14 residues in the CDR3. The germline V gene has CDR1 SGHAT and CDR2 FQNNGV. V lost 3 bases and J 0 bases, leaving 6 bases between the germline ends. The CDR3 sequence: CASSFETSYNEQFF. The CDR3 DNA reads TGTGCCAGCAGCTTCGAGACCTCCTACAATGAGCAGTTCTTC.

On this clone itself: Other DNA sequences within the sample encode an identical CDR3. The chain links TRBV6-6 to TRBJ1-1; tentative D call: TRBD1 (5 bases). Germline CDR1 reads MNHNY; CDR2 reads SVGAGI (reference sequence). The CDR3 is 13 residues long. Trimming removed 5 bases from V and 1 base from J, with 8 bases in between. CDR3: CASSKTENTEAFF. CDR3 nucleotide sequence: TGTGCCAGCAGTAAGACAGAGAACACTGAAGCTTTCTTT.

J is TRBJ2-7 and V is TRBV2, with 8 bases identical to TRBD1. Germline V gene sequence: CDR1 SNHLY, CDR2 FYNNEI. With V trimmed by 7 bases and J by 0 bases, 11 bases remained unmatched. This CDR3 contains 16 residues. The CDR3 bases are TGTGCCAGCACGCCCACTTACAGGGGGAGCTCCTACGAGCAGTACTTC. Its translation: CASTPTYRGSSYEQYF.

The rearrangement links TRBV27 to TRBJ1-1; 10 nucleotides match TRBD1. J was trimmed by 6 bases and V by 6 bases; bases with no gene match: 7. This CDR3 has 14 residues. The germline V gene encodes CDR1 MNHEY and CDR2 SMNVEV (reference sequence). The chain's CDR3 is CASRRTGTGAEAFF. The CDR3 DNA sequence: TGTGCCAGCAGGAGAACCGGGACAGGGGCTGAAGCTTTCTTT.

The chain combines TRBV6-5 with TRBJ2-7, with D possibly being TRBD1 or TRBD2 (5 bases each). There are 14 residues in the CDR3. Trimming pared 6 bases from V and 7 bases from J, leaving 19 bases between. Per the germline V gene, CDR1 is MNHEY and CDR2 is SVGAGI. The CDR3 DNA reads as TGTGCCAGCAGCCGGGACCCGGGAACCTTTGAGCAGTACTTC. This sequence encodes CASSRDPGTFEQYF.

This chain connects TRBV6-5 to TRBJ1-6; D gene unclear. Germline V gene lookup returns CDR1 MNHEY and CDR2 SVGAGI. Deletions cut 6 bases from V and 3 bases from J, with 12 bases between. The CDR3 has 15 residues. The CDR3 coding sequence is TGTGCCAGCAGCCCCGCCCGGGGCTATAATTCACCCCTCCACTTT. This codes for CASSPARGYNSPLHF.

The CDR3 here is CASSLASGQLSGELFF. The CDR3 DNA follows: TGTGCCAGCAGCTTAGCTAGCGGGCAACTCTCAGGGGAGCTGTTTTTT. The chain links TRBV11-2 to TRBJ2-2; 8 bases map to TRBD2. Germline V gives CDR1 SGHAT, CDR2 FQNNGV. This CDR3 contains 16 residues. V lost 1 base, J lost 8 bases, and 9 bases stayed unmatched.

The CDR3 spells CASSMAGNTDTQYF. CDR3 bases: TGTGCCAGTAGTATGGCGGGAAACACAGATACGCAGTATTTT. The gene calls are TRBV19 and TRBJ2-3; maybe TRBD2 (6 bases). The germline V and J ends were trimmed by 3 bases and 2 bases, with 9 bases remaining between them. The CDR3 contains 14 residues. Germline V gene lookup returns CDR1 LNHDA and CDR2 SQIVND (reference sequence).

The V and J genes are TRBV5-1 and TRBJ2-2; tentatively, D is TRBD1 (6 bases). The CDR3 contains 14 residues. The germline V and J ends were trimmed by 5 bases and 3 bases, with 11 bases remaining between them. Per germline, CDR1 SGHRS and CDR2 YFSETQ. The CDR3 region is CASRRRGDTGELFF. CDR3 nucleotide sequence: TGCGCCAGCAGACGCAGGGGCGACACCGGGGAGCTGTTTTTT.

This chain connects TRBV7-2 to TRBJ1-1, with D perhaps matching TRBD1 (5 bases). V was pared by 4 bases and J by 0 bases, with 18 bases between. The CDR3 extends over 17 amino acids. Germline CDR1 is SGHTA and CDR2 is FQGNSA. CDR3 coding DNA: TGTGCCAGCAGCTCTACGACTTCAGGGAGGGTGAACACTGAAGCTTTCTTT. This sequence encodes CASSSTTSGRVNTEAFF. Full variable domain (rest looked up from reference TRBV7-2 and TRBJ1-1): GAGVSQSPSNKVTEKGKDVELRCDPISGHTALYWYRQSLGQGLEFLIYFQGNSAPDKSGLPSDRFSAERTGGSVSTLTIQRTQQEDSAVYLCASSSTTSGRVNTEAFFGQGTRLTVV.

The chain couples TRBV5-4 to TRBJ1-2, with D perhaps matching TRBD1 (5 bases). The V end was cut by 1 base, the J end by 8 bases, with 15 bases between. Per germline, CDR1 SGHNT and CDR2 YYREEE (reference sequence). This CDR3 is built from 14 residues. CDR3 DNA: TGTGCCAGCAGCTTGTGGGGCGACAAGAGGGGCTACACCTTC. Translating gives CASSLWGDKRGYTF.

Here the CDR3 DNA reads TGTGCCAGCAGCGTAGGACTAGCGGGGGCTAAAGATACGCAGTATTTT. Residues: CASSVGLAGAKDTQYF. The V call is TRBV9, the J call TRBJ2-3; 12 bases map to TRBD2. Looked up from germline, CDR1 is SGDLS and CDR2 is YYNGEE. Unmatched junction bases numbered 4, after V lost 0 bases and J lost 5 bases. CDR3 size: 16 residues.

This sequence joins TRBV16 and TRBJ1-1, with TRBD1 matching over 10 bases. V shed 4 bases, J shed 4 bases, and the junction held 6 bases outside the gene matches. This CDR3 spans 15 amino acids. CDR1 is KGHSY and CDR2 is FQNENV in the germline V gene. The CDR3: CASSLRGTGVTEAFF. In DNA form, the CDR3 reads TGTGCCAGCAGCCTTCGCGGGACAGGGGTCACTGAAGCTTTCTTT.

The chain recombines TRBV10-1 with TRBJ2-3; D perhaps matches TRBD2 (6 bases). Germline assignment: CDR1 WNHNN and CDR2 SYGVQD (reference sequence). The V end lost 1 base, the J end lost 2 bases, and 10 bases lay between the germline ends. The CDR3 is made up of 15 amino acids. CDR3 amino acids: CASSELASDTDTQYF. The CDR3 nucleotides read TGCGCCAGCAGTGAGTTGGCTAGCGACACAGATACGCAGTATTTT.

The J gene is TRBJ2-1, the V gene TRBV7-9; unclear D gene. The CDR3 contains 13 residues. CDR1 and CDR2 (germline): SEHNR, FQNEAQ (reference sequence). V lost 5 bases, J lost 6 bases, and 11 bases lay in between. CDR3 amino acids: CASSLSSINEQFF. Here the CDR3 DNA reads TGTGCCAGCAGCCTCAGTTCTATCAATGAGCAGTTCTTC.

V and J are TRBV4-2 and TRBJ1-5; no clear D. The CDR3 covers 14 residues. In germline, CDR1 is LGHNA, CDR2 YNFKEQ. V was trimmed by 3 bases and J by 3 bases, leaving 9 bases between them. Here the CDR3 reads CASSHPGVNQPQHF. The CDR3 DNA is TGTGCCAGCAGCCACCCCGGGGTCAATCAGCCCCAGCATTTT.

This clone is medium-sized (0.01 to 0.1%) by share. V usage is TRBV5-1 and J usage is TRBJ1-4; possibly TRBD1 for D (6 bases). Germline V gene data show CDR1 as SGHRS and CDR2 as YFSETQ. This CDR3 contains 15 residues. V was shortened by 4 bases and J by 0 bases, with 10 bases between the two germline ends. The CDR3 reads CASSTAGATNEKLFF. As DNA, the CDR3 is TGCGCCAGCAGCACCGCAGGGGCAACTAATGAAAAACTGTTTTTT. Combining the CDR3 with reference TRBV5-1 and TRBJ1-4 gives the whole variable domain KAGVTQTPRYLIKTRGQQVTLSCSPISGHRSVSWYQQTPGQGLQFLFEYFSETQRNKGNFPGRFSGRQFSNSRSEMNVSTLELGDSALYLCASSTAGATNEKLFFGSGTQLSVL.

This clone is large (0.1 to 1%) by share. The V call is TRBV28, the J call TRBJ1-4; TRBD1 is a possible D gene (5 bases). V lost 8 bases to trimming and J lost 8 bases, with 18 bases between them. Germline CDR1 and CDR2: MDHEN and SYDVKM. CDR3 length equals 14 residues. As DNA, the CDR3 is TGTGCCAGCGGGCGTGGGGGAGGCAGGGAAAAACTGTTTTTT. Its protein is CASGRGGGREKLFF.

V usage is TRBV2 and J usage is TRBJ2-3; D unclear. CDR1 is SNHLY, CDR2 FYNNEI, per germline. V shed 7 bases and J shed 2 bases, with 10 bases lying between them. CDR3 size: 13 residues. CDR3 residues: CASTGSDTDTQYF. In DNA, the CDR3 is TGTGCCAGCACAGGTTCCGACACAGATACGCAGTATTTT.

The chain links TRBV5-1 to TRBJ2-1; unclear D gene. Looked up from germline, CDR1 is SGHRS and CDR2 is YFSETQ. There are 12 residues in the CDR3. The ends were cut back, 8 bases at V and 5 bases at J, with 11 bases in the middle. This CDR3 reads CASHYHNNEQFF. Written as DNA, the CDR3 is TGCGCCAGTCATTATCACAACAATGAGCAGTTCTTC.

The rearrangement uses TRBV5-1 and TRBJ1-1, with TRBD1 matching 7 bases. Germline CDR1 SGHRS, CDR2 YFSETQ. V gave up 0 bases and J gave up 10 bases; unmatched junction bases: 3. The CDR3 consists of 12 residues. CDR3 region: CASSLEAGGAFF. CDR3 sequence (DNA): TGCGCCAGCAGCTTGGAGGCAGGGGGAGCTTTCTTT.

This chain links TRBV2 with TRBJ2-7; TRBD1 agrees at 7 bases. There are 13 residues in the CDR3. The germline V gene has CDR1 SNHLY and CDR2 FYNNEI. After removal of 8 bases from V and 0 bases from J, the junction contained 4 bases not matched to a gene. CDR3 loop: CASDGTDSYEQYF. The CDR3 DNA reads as TGTGCCAGCGACGGGACAGACTCCTACGAGCAGTACTTC. Combining the CDR3 with reference TRBV2 and TRBJ2-7 gives the whole variable domain EPEVTQTPSHQVTQMGQEVILRCVPISNHLYFYWYRQILGQKVEFLVSFYNNEISEKSEIFDDQFSVERPDGSNFTLKIRSTKLEDSAMYFCASDGTDSYEQYFGPGTRLTVT.

The chain combines TRBV7-6 with TRBJ2-5, with D possibly being TRBD1 (5 bases). Germline V lookup: CDR1 SGHVS, CDR2 FNYEAQ. The CDR3 length is 15 residues. The V end lost 2 bases, the J end lost 1 base, and 11 bases lay between the germline ends. The CDR3 loop is CASSLQPRAQETQYF. In DNA, the CDR3 is TGTGCCAGCAGCTTACAGCCCAGGGCCCAAGAGACCCAGTACTTC.

This clone has just one count. This rearrangement joins TRBV7-8 to TRBJ2-2, with 12 bases aligning to TRBD1. The V gene end was trimmed by 5 bases and the J gene end by 7 bases; junction bases not matched to a gene: 8. The germline V gene has CDR1 SGHVS and CDR2 FQNEAQ. CDR3 length: 16 amino acids. CDR3 amino acids: CASSPRGQGAGGELFF. For the CDR3, the DNA is TGTGCCAGCAGCCCACGGGGACAGGGGGCGGGCGGGGAGCTGTTTTTT.